Following are 23 T cell receptor beta chains from one sample sequenced in a study of cytotoxic CD8 clonotypes in ibrutinib-treated CLL. Assay used: immunoSEQ multiplex PCR; TCRdb lists only in-frame clones, some missing. Counted here are some 350,000 clones, 67% occurring once; the ten biggest clones make up roughly 6.8%. The material sequenced was PBMCs, taken after 36 months of ibrutinib treatment. The receptors here all came from a human donor with chronic lymphocytic leukemia.

The J gene is TRBJ1-5, the V gene TRBV28; TRBD1 might be the D (5 bases). V was trimmed by 6 bases and J by 6 bases, leaving 15 bases between them. The CDR3 loop spans 14 amino acids. In germline, CDR1 is MDHEN, CDR2 SYDVKM. The CDR3 coding sequence is TGTGCCAGCAGGGGCAGGGCTTTTTCTCAGCCCCAGCATTTT. It codes for CASRGRAFSQPQHF.

The chain employs TRBV6-1 and TRBJ2-2; 7 bases align to TRBD1. CDR1 MNHNS and CDR2 SASEGT come from the germline V gene. The V and J ends lost 8 bases and 2 bases, in that order; junction bases with no gene match: 5. The CDR3 loop spans 14 amino acids. The CDR3 protein is CASLRQGNTGELFF. The CDR3 DNA is TGTGCCAGCTTACGACAGGGAAACACCGGGGAGCTGTTTTTT.

The V call is TRBV4-3, the J call TRBJ2-3; D is ambiguous. Germline V gene data show CDR1 as LGHNA and CDR2 as YSLEER. This CDR3 comprises 18 residues. V lost 5 bases and J 2 bases, leaving 23 bases between the germline ends. DNA for the CDR3: TGCGCCAGCAGCTCAAGCCAAGAATTGGCGCTATTCACAGATACGCAGTATTTT. Translating it yields CASSSSQELALFTDTQYF.

V gene TRBV7-2 combines with J gene TRBJ2-5, with D perhaps given as TRBD1 or TRBD2 (6 bases each). V lost 5 bases to trimming and J lost 5 bases, with 12 bases between them. This CDR3 has 13 residues. Germline V lookup: CDR1 SGHTA, CDR2 FQGNSA. The CDR3 DNA reads as TGTGCCAGCAGCAGAGGAGGGGGGGAGACCCAGTACTTC. Protein product: CASSRGGGETQYF.

The CDR3 protein is CASSQGRDRAGRGTQYF. The DNA for the CDR3 is TGCGCCAGCAGCCAAGGCCGGGACAGGGCTGGTCGCGGGACCCAGTACTTC. This chain joins TRBV4-1 and TRBJ2-5, with 9 bases identical to TRBD1. The CDR3 is 17 amino acids. Trimming at V came to 1 base and at J to 7 bases, leaving 13 bases not matched to a gene. CDR1 is MGHRA and CDR2 is YSYEKL in the germline V gene.

The rearrangement uses TRBV4-1 and TRBJ1-2; D may be TRBD1 (6 bases). The CDR3 is 16 amino acids. V dropped 3 bases and J dropped 8 bases, with 22 bases sitting between them. Germline V gene data show CDR1 as MGHRA and CDR2 as YSYEKL. The DNA for the CDR3 is TGCGCCAGCAGCCACCTAAGGCAGGGGTTCCTATGGGGCTACACCTTC. This codes for CASSHLRQGFLWGYTF.

The V gene is TRBV9, the J gene TRBJ2-2, with 10 bases matching TRBD2. The germline V gene encodes CDR1 SGDLS and CDR2 YYNGEE. This CDR3 comprises 17 residues. Germline trimming cut 1 base from V and 4 bases from J; bases unmatched to any gene: 7. The CDR3 sequence: CASSVSGLAARTGELFF. CDR3 bases: TGTGCCAGCAGCGTAAGTGGACTAGCGGCCCGCACCGGGGAGCTGTTTTTT. Complete variable domain (other parts from reference TRBV9 and TRBJ2-2): DSGVTQTPKHLITATGQRVTLRCSPRSGDLSVYWYQQSLDQGLQFLIQYYNGEERAKGNILERFSAQQFPDLHSELNLSSLELGDSALYFCASSVSGLAARTGELFFGEGSRLTVL.

The chain couples TRBV11-3 to TRBJ1-6; D not certain. The germline gives CDR1 SGHNT, CDR2 YENEEA. CDR3 length: 13 amino acids. V shed 0 bases and J shed 12 bases, with 9 bases lying between them. CDR3 sequence reads: CASSLEFGRPLHF. In DNA, the CDR3 is TGTGCCAGCAGCTTAGAATTCGGGAGACCCCTCCACTTT.

This clone was seen a few times. This chain joins TRBV18 and TRBJ2-1, with D possibly matching TRBD1 (6 bases). The CDR3 is 17 residues long. V was cut by 1 base and J by 6 bases, with 19 bases left in between. Germline-derived CDR1 and CDR2 are KGHSH and LQKENI. CDR3 DNA sequence: TGTGCCAGCTCACCACTCTCTACTTTTTGGGGGCTCAATGAGCAGTTCTTC. Amino acid sequence: CASSPLSTFWGLNEQFF.

The rearrangement links TRBV11-1 to TRBJ2-7; no clear D gene. Trimming cost V 8 bases and J 4 bases, with 12 bases left between them. The CDR3 spans 12 residues. CDR1 and CDR2 (germline): SGHAT, FQDESV (reference sequence). The CDR3 here is CASSVAGYEQYF. In nucleotides, the CDR3 is TGTGCCAGCTCCGTGGCCGGATACGAGCAGTACTTC.

The genes are TRBV25-1 and TRBJ2-5, with TRBD1 matching 9 bases. V lost 6 bases, J lost 5 bases, and 4 bases stayed unmatched. The germline V gene has CDR1 MGHDK and CDR2 SYGVNS. CDR3 size: 13 residues. The CDR3 DNA reads as TGTGCCAGCAGACAGGGGGCTGGGGAGACCCAGTACTTC. This encodes CASRQGAGETQYF.

The rearrangement uses TRBV5-1 and TRBJ1-1; D ambiguous. This CDR3 is 12 amino acids long. V lost 2 bases, J lost 6 bases, and 8 bases lay in between. From germline, CDR1 is SGHRS and CDR2 YFSETQ. CDR3 residues: CASSFLGSEAFF. CDR3 bases: TGCGCCAGCAGCTTTTTGGGATCTGAAGCTTTCTTT.

The V gene is TRBV6-5, the J gene TRBJ2-7, with 7 bases matching TRBD2. Germline assignment: CDR1 MNHEY and CDR2 SVGAGI. This CDR3 contains 14 residues. Unmatched junction bases numbered 3, after V lost 2 bases and J lost 2 bases. CDR3 sequence (DNA): TGTGCCAGCAGTTACGACGGGACTACCTACGAGCAGTACTTC. Amino acids: CASSYDGTTYEQYF.

This rearrangement joins TRBV27 to TRBJ2-3; the match to TRBD1 covers 9 bases. J lost 1 base, V lost 7 bases, and 3 bases had no gene match. CDR3 length: 14 amino acids. Germline V gene data show CDR1 as MNHEY and CDR2 as SMNVEV (reference sequence). In nucleotides, the CDR3 is TGTGCCAGCAACCGGGACAGGGGCACAGATACGCAGTATTTT. This gives the protein CASNRDRGTDTQYF.

The chain has TRBV6-5 and TRBJ2-5; TRBD1 aligns across 7 bases. The germline V gene encodes CDR1 MNHEY and CDR2 SVGAGI. Trimming took 6 bases from V and 0 from J; bases not matched to a gene: 7. This CDR3 has 15 amino acids. The CDR3 DNA reads as TGTGCCAGCAGCCCCCAGGGACAGCACCAAGAGACCCAGTACTTC. Protein product: CASSPQGQHQETQYF.

The chain combines TRBV9 with TRBJ2-5; possibly TRBD2 for D (5 bases). V was clipped by 2 bases and J by 1 base, with 12 bases between them. This CDR3 comprises 15 residues. CDR1 and CDR2 (germline): SGDLS, YYNGEE. The CDR3 DNA reads as TGTGCCAGCAGCGTCGGGCGCGGGCTCCAAGAGACCCAGTACTTC. Translated: CASSVGRGLQETQYF.

The chain carries TRBV4-1 and TRBJ2-4; D perhaps matches TRBD2 (6 bases). The CDR3 length is 16 residues. The germline V gene has CDR1 MGHRA and CDR2 YSYEKL. The V and J ends lost 1 base and 1 base respectively, with 11 bases between them. In nucleotides, the CDR3 is TGCGCCAGCAGCCAAGTCGCGGGACTGGCCAAAAACATTCAGTACTTC. It translates to CASSQVAGLAKNIQYF.

V gene TRBV28 combines with J gene TRBJ1-5; no reliable D call. The CDR3 loop spans 10 amino acids. V lost 8 bases to trimming and J lost 6 bases, with 5 bases between them. CDR1 and CDR2 (germline): MDHEN, SYDVKM. The CDR3 here is CASGGQPQHF. As DNA, the CDR3 is TGTGCCAGCGGTGGTCAGCCCCAGCATTTT.

There are a few counts of this clone. V usage is TRBV10-3 and J usage is TRBJ1-2; D is possibly TRBD1 (5 bases). There are 10 residues in the CDR3. Trimming pared 10 bases from V and 6 bases from J, leaving 9 bases between. The V gene's germline CDR1 is ENHRY and CDR2 SYGVKD. In DNA, the CDR3 is TGTGCCACTGGGACGGATGGCTACACCTTC. Encoded protein: CATGTDGYTF.

This clone was counted between two and nine times. The chain uses TRBV6-1 and TRBJ2-5; possibly TRBD1 for D (6 bases). Germline V CDR1 and CDR2: MNHNS, SASEGT. This CDR3 region has 17 residues. V was shortened by 4 bases and J by 2 bases, with 20 bases between the two germline ends. CDR3 region: CASSVQTPTGSQETQYF. DNA for the CDR3: TGTGCCAGCAGTGTGCAAACCCCTACAGGGTCGCAAGAGACCCAGTACTTC.

This chain connects TRBV5-1 to TRBJ2-5; D perhaps matches TRBD1 (7 bases). The V and J ends lost 2 bases and 1 base respectively, with 15 bases between them. The CDR3 totals 16 residues. The germline V gene has CDR1 SGHRS and CDR2 YFSETQ. CDR3 protein: CASSLDREVFQETQYF. In DNA form, the CDR3 reads TGCGCCAGCAGCTTAGACAGGGAGGTTTTCCAAGAGACCCAGTACTTC. Full variable domain (rest looked up from reference TRBV5-1 and TRBJ2-5): KAGVTQTPRYLIKTRGQQVTLSCSPISGHRSVSWYQQTPGQGLQFLFEYFSETQRNKGNFPGRFSGRQFSNSRSEMNVSTLELGDSALYLCASSLDREVFQETQYFGPGTRLLVL.

CDR3 nucleotide sequence: TGTGCCAGCAGCTTAGCAGGGGGCGAGACCGAGCAGTACTTC. Its translation is CASSLAGGETEQYF. The chain employs TRBV7-2 and TRBJ2-7, with 7 bases that match TRBD1. The germline V gene has CDR1 SGHTA and CDR2 FQGNSA. The CDR3 consists of 14 residues. Trimming cost V 0 bases and J 6 bases; bases outside gene matches: 5.

The gene calls are TRBV28 and TRBJ2-2; no reliable D call. The CDR3 is made up of 12 amino acids. Germline V gene lookup returns CDR1 MDHEN and CDR2 SYDVKM. Trimming stripped 5 bases from V and 7 bases from J, with 8 bases between. Here the CDR3 DNA reads TGTGCCAGCAGTCTAAGGGTCGGGGAGCTGTTTTTT. Translating gives CASSLRVGELFF.